Each of the 2 T cell receptor beta chains below was sequenced from the same sample in a study of OX40 agonist ivuxolimab in advanced cancers. The protocol used for the library was the immunoSEQ multiplex PCR assay. TCRdb carries this immuneACCESS record with in-frame sequences only. Its versions omit some clonotypes, under half of them owing to an unresolved V gene in the studies checked, with the rest unexplained. The sample table shows 60,000 to 85,000 clones, and 77% are seen once. The ten largest clonotypes hold 1.6% of the sample. Sequenced here: CD4+ or CD8+ T cells sorted from blood, sampled in a trial of the OX40 agonist ivuxolimab. These receptors all stem from an adult with an advanced solid tumor such as melanoma, head and neck, liver or kidney cancer.

The chain joins TRBV18 to TRBJ2-1, with D possibly being TRBD1 (5 bases). The germline V gene has CDR1 KGHSH and CDR2 LQKENI. This CDR3 spans 16 amino acids. Deletions cut 3 bases from V and 0 bases from J, with 12 bases between. The CDR3 coding sequence is TGTGCCAGCTCACCCCGGGCCAGGGCCTCCTACAATGAGCAGTTCTTC. Its protein is CASSPRARASYNEQFF.

Note on this clone: The germline gene is not matched at one end of the junction; a read error may be the cause. The chain has TRBV7-7 and TRBJ2-5; TRBD2 matches 12 bases. The CDR3 has 15 amino acids. Germline V gene data show CDR1 as SSHAT and CDR2 as FNYEAQ (reference sequence). The CDR3 bases are TGTGCTAGCAGCCCCGGGACTAGCGGGCAAGAGACCCAGTACTTC. This encodes CASSPGTSGQETQYF.